This T cell receptor (beta chain) is drawn from a study of prognosis after radiotherapy for stage I lung cancer. At the level of the study: As radiotherapy, SBRT was administered in 3 to 5 fractions with a biologically effective dose of at least 100 Gy. Concurrent therapy was not administered with stereotactic body radiotherapy to any patient. A few patients receiving radiotherapy then developed distant metastases (median approximately 7 months), with around 16 showing no significant progression.

Concerning this clonotype: Its antigen is currently unknown.

Multiplex PCR in two rounds served to amplify TCR beta CDR3 from genomic DNA. Gene-specific primers for each TRBV and TRBJ gene drove first-round PCR. TCRdb passed the multiplex PCR reads through MiXCR, listing each CDR3 protein once. The repertoire holds about 14,000 distinct CDR3 sequences, with around 33% as singletons. V lost 8 bases, J lost 3 bases, and 10 bases stayed unmatched. The CDR3 spans 15 residues. CDR1 is SGHTA and CDR2 is FQGNSA in the germline V gene. Study results and limitations: A drop in unique TCR clone counts was seen after stereotactic body radiation therapy, median around 10,000 versus 6,900.

The gene calls are TRBV7-2 and TRBJ2-7, with TRBD2 identical over 10 bases. The sequenced sample was PBMCs, obtained before or after stereotactic body radiation therapy (not recorded which). This clonotype originated in a donor at least 50 years old with non-small cell lung cancer. CDR3 sequence: CASRPSGGFNYEQYF. The CDR3 nucleotides read TGTGCCAGCCGACCTAGCGGGGGTTTCAACTACGAGCAGTACTTC.